This passage covers 7 T cell receptor beta chains from one sample sequenced in a study of cytomegalovirus exposure and HLA in healthy donors. PCR involved 60 Vbeta and 13 Jbeta primers. Some clones are missing from TCRdb's copy, which holds only in-frame ones; the method was immunoSEQ multiplex PCR. The sample consists of some 190,000 clones, 65% to 85% of them appearing once. The specimen was PBMCs. Receptors originate from a man aged 35-49 years in good health and CMV-seropositive.

The rearrangement joins TRBV5-1 to TRBJ1-4; 8 bases map to TRBD1. CDR1 and CDR2 (germline): SGHRS, YFSETQ. The CDR3 has 15 amino acids. The J segment lost 8 bases and the V segment lost 2 bases, leaving 8 bases of the junction unmatched. The CDR3 loop reads CASSLEGQGAEKLFF. CDR3 in DNA: TGCGCCAGCAGCTTAGAAGGACAGGGCGCAGAAAAACTGTTTTTT.

This clone is a singleton in its sample. The CDR3 DNA reads TGTGCCAGCAGCGTAGGGACTAGCGGGAGGACCGGGGGAGATACGCAGTATTTT. This translates into CASSVGTSGRTGGDTQYF. The gene calls are TRBV9 and TRBJ2-3; 14 bases line up with TRBD2. Trimming took 0 bases from V and 5 from J; bases not matched to a gene: 8. Per the germline V gene, CDR1 is SGDLS and CDR2 is YYNGEE. This CDR3 has 18 residues.

This chain connects TRBV7-2 to TRBJ1-4; the D gene is possibly TRBD1 (6 bases). The length of the CDR3 is 12 residues. Trimming removed 5 bases from V and 8 bases from J, with 9 bases in between. Germline-derived CDR1 and CDR2 are SGHTA and FQGNSA. The DNA for the CDR3 is TGTGCCAGCAGCCCCCAGGGGGAAAAACTGTTTTTT. Translation gives CASSPQGEKLFF.

This chain connects TRBV15 to TRBJ1-1; no reliable D call. Germline CDR1 and CDR2: LNHNV and YYDKDF (reference sequence). The ends were cut back, 4 bases at V and 2 bases at J, with 2 bases in the middle. CDR3 length equals 11 residues. The CDR3 loop reads CATSTNTEAFF. CDR3 coding DNA: TGTGCCACCAGCACAAACACTGAAGCTTTCTTT.

The chain employs TRBV19 and TRBJ2-2; 9 nucleotides match TRBD2. This CDR3 is built from 19 residues. Trimming removed 4 bases from V and 4 bases from J; junction bases left unmatched: 16. The V gene's germline CDR1 is LNHDA and CDR2 SQIVND (reference sequence). The CDR3 protein is CASSNRGLAGGASTGELFF. CDR3 bases: TGTGCCAGTAGTAATAGAGGGCTGGCGGGAGGGGCGAGCACCGGGGAGCTGTTTTTT. The whole variable domain, remainder taken from reference TRBV19 and TRBJ2-2, is DGGITQSPKYLFRKEGQNVTLSCEQNLNHDAMYWYRQDPGQGLRLIYYSQIVNDFQKGDIAEGYSVSREKKESFPLTVTSAQKNPTAFYLCASSNRGLAGGASTGELFFGEGSRLTVL.

V and J are TRBV6-1 and TRBJ2-3, with a weak D call TRBD1 (5 bases). The V gene's germline CDR1 is MNHNS and CDR2 SASEGT. This CDR3 is 14 amino acids long. V shed 6 bases and J shed 4 bases, with 14 bases lying between them. CDR3 sequence: CASRMKGQADTQYF. The CDR3 DNA sequence: TGTGCCAGCAGGATGAAGGGGCAGGCAGATACGCAGTATTTT.

This clone was counted once. The chain couples TRBV5-4 to TRBJ1-6, with D perhaps matching TRBD1 (6 bases). The CDR3 has 16 residues. V lost 4 bases and J lost 5, with 16 bases in between. CDR1 and CDR2 from the germline V gene are SGHNT and YYREEE (reference sequence). The CDR3 region is CASSPGGGDHNSPLHF. The CDR3 DNA follows: TGTGCCAGCAGCCCGGGCGGGGGCGACCATAATTCACCCCTCCACTTT.